Following are 2 T cell receptor beta chains from one sample sequenced in a study of cytomegalovirus exposure and HLA in healthy donors (TCRdb year 2017). Library preparation used the immunoSEQ multiplex PCR assay. The multiplex PCR relied on a mix of 60 forward primers for TCR Vbeta segments and 13 reverse primers for TCR Jbeta segments. TCRdb provides this immuneACCESS table in a form limited to in-frame rearrangements. Some clones are lacking; in checked studies, under half of them reflect an unresolved V gene, and why the rest are absent is not known. The sample data list some 150,000 clones, and approximately 77% of these were observed just once. The top ten constitute 1.5% of the sample. What was sequenced was PBMCs. These receptors originate from a male donor in good health and CMV-seronegative.

The rearrangement links TRBV9 to TRBJ2-1; D gene uncertain. Germline assignment: CDR1 SGDLS and CDR2 YYNGEE. V was trimmed by 4 bases and J by 10 bases, leaving 9 bases between them. The CDR3 contains 11 residues. CDR3 nucleotides: TGTGCCAGCAGCTTTGCTCGGGAGCAGTTCTTC. It specifies CASSFAREQFF.

The chain employs TRBV5-6 and TRBJ2-5; D is unresolved. CDR3 length: 14 residues. Germline assignment: CDR1 SGHDT and CDR2 YYEEEE. Trimming cost V 4 bases and J 0 bases, with 10 bases left between them. CDR3: CASSLDGNQETQYF. CDR3 coding DNA: TGTGCCAGCAGCCTAGACGGAAACCAAGAGACCCAGTACTTC.